Sequencing of this T cell receptor beta chain was carried out in a study of OX40 agonist ivuxolimab in advanced cancers. Across the whole study: Patients' therapy was ivuxolimab, an antibody that acts as an agonist of OX40 (CD134). Head and neck, renal cell, melanoma or hepatocellular carcinoma were the cancers that dose-escalation patients had. Study observations and caveats: Average numbers of expanded clones were greater in CD8+ T cells than in CD4+.

A word on this clone: Its target is unknown.

Clones were sequenced by immunoSEQ multiplex PCR, and TCRdb holds only the in-frame ones, with some missing. The sample carries 95,000 to 150,000 clones, 85% to 95% recorded once. Germline CDR1 reads MDHEN; CDR2 reads SYDVKM. CDR3 length equals 14 residues. The V end was cut by 6 bases, the J end by 5 bases, with 16 bases between. The chain is built from TRBV28 and TRBJ2-5, with a possible D match to TRBD2 (7 bases). This sequence was found in an adult with an advanced solid tumor such as melanoma, head and neck, liver or kidney cancer. The input for sequencing was CD4+ or CD8+ T cells sorted from blood, taken in a trial of the OX40 agonist ivuxolimab. Here the CDR3 DNA reads TGTGCCAGCAGCCAAGGGGGGAGGGAGGAGACCCAGTACTTC. Its translation is CASSQGGREETQYF. Full variable domain (remainder filled in from reference TRBV28 and TRBJ2-5): DVKVTQSSRYLVKRTGEKVFLECVQDMDHENMFWYRQDPGLGLRLIYFSYDVKMKEKGDIPEGYSVSREKKERFSLILESASTNQTSMYLCASSQGGREETQYFGPGTRLLVL.